This T cell receptor (beta chain) was sequenced in a study of human T cells and chemical hapten exposure. About the study: Alopecia areata, totalis and universalis patients, mostly female, were included.

This clonotype was detected ten times or more. Antigen specificity is unknown. Time point described: pre-sensitization, week 0. Specified treatment: therapeutic diphenylcyclopropenone sensitization with weekly scalp DPC. Alopecia patients between 18 and 70 years old and suitable for DPC were used as donors. The authors extracted total RNA from unfractionated whole blood. General study points: Relative to controls, expanded TCRs formed significantly more large CDR3 similarity clusters.

TCRdb itself ran the RACE reads through MiXCR, one entry per CDR3 protein. The sample consists of about 380,000 distinct CDR3 sequences, approximately 5% of them appearing once. The sequence was obtained from a woman between 50 and 59 years old with alopecia areata. Some clones in this sample may be carry-over from other donors' samples. The sample consisted of whole blood, taken in connection with sensitization to the hapten diphenylcyclopropenone (DPC).

CDR3 protein: CASLGVGVEQYF. CDR3 nucleotides: TGTGCCAGCCTTGGGGTAGGGGTGGAGCAGTACTTC. The chain couples TRBV6-6 to TRBJ2-7; D may be TRBD1 (5 bases). The CDR3 runs to 12 residues. From germline, CDR1 is MNHNY and CDR2 SVGAGI (reference sequence). Trimming left V 8 bases short and J 7 bases short, with 15 bases between.